This T cell receptor (beta chain) appears in the sequencing data of a study of blood T cell repertoires in COVID-19. The table came from immunoSEQ multiplex PCR; TCRdb's copy has only in-frame clones and leaves some out. Of 90,000 to 150,000 clones in the sample, 80% to 90% are singletons; the top ten hold 9% to 13%. Trimming pared 3 bases from V and 2 bases from J, leaving 13 bases between. This CDR3 region has 16 residues. In germline, CDR1 is MDHEN, CDR2 SYDVKM. The V call is TRBV28, the J call TRBJ2-2; the D gene is possibly TRBD2 (5 bases). The sequencing input was peripheral blood. This clonotype was sampled from a human donor in a cohort sampled during active COVID-19. The CDR3 is CASSFASGLNTGELFF. Here the CDR3 DNA reads TGTGCCAGCAGTTTCGCGTCCGGACTTAACACCGGGGAGCTGTTTTTT. The full variable domain, completed using reference TRBV28 and TRBJ2-2, is DVKVTQSSRYLVKRTGEKVFLECVQDMDHENMFWYRQDPGLGLRLIYFSYDVKMKEKGDIPEGYSVSREKKERFSLILESASTNQTSMYLCASSFASGLNTGELFFGEGSRLTVL.